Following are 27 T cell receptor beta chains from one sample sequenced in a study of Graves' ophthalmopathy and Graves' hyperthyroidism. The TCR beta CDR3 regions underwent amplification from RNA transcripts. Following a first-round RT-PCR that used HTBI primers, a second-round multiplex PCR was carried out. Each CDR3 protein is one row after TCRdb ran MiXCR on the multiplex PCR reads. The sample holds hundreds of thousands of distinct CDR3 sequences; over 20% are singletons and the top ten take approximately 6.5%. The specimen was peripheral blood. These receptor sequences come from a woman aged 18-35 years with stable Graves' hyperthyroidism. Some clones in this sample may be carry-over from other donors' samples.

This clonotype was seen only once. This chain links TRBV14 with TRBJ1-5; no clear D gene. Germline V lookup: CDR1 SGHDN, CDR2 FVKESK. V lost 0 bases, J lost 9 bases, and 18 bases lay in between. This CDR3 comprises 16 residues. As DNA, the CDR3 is TGTGCCAGCAGCCAAGAGGGTTTGTCGGCAAGGTCGCCCCAGCATTTT. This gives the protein CASSQEGLSARSPQHF.

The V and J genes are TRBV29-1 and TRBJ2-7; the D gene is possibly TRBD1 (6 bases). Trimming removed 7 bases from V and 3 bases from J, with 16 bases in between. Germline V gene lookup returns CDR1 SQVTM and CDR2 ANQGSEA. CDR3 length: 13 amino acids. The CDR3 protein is CSAKGGQLYEQYF. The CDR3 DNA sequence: TGCAGCGCAAAAGGGGGACAACTCTACGAGCAGTACTTC.

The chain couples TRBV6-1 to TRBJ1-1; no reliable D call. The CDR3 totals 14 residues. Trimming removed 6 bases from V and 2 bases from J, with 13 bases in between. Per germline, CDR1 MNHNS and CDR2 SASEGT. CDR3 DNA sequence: TGTGCCAGCAGACAACGGACGGTCAACACTGAAGCTTTCTTT. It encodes CASRQRTVNTEAFF.

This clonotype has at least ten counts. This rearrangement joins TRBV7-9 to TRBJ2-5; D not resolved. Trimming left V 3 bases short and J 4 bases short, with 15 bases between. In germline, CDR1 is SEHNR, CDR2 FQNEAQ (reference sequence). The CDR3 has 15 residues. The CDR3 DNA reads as TGTGCCAGCAGCTTTCCAAGGGCCGAGCGAGAGACCCAGTACTTC. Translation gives CASSFPRAERETQYF. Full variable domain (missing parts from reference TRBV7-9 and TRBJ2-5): DTGVSQNPRHKITKRGQNVTFRCDPISEHNRLYWYRQTLGQGPEFLTYFQNEAQLEKSRLLSDRFSAERPKGSFSTLEIQRTEQGDSAMYLCASSFPRAERETQYFGPGTRLLVL.

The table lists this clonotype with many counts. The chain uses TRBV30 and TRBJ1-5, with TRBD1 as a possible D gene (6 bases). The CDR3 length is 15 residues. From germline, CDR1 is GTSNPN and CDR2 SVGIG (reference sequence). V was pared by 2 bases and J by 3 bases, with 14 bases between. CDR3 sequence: CAWSRGSSLNQPQHF. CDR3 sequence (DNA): TGTGCCTGGAGTAGGGGGAGCTCCCTCAATCAGCCCCAGCATTTT. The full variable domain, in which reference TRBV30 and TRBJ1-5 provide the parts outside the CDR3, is SQTIHQWPATLVQPVGSPLSLECTVEGTSNPNLYWYRQAAGRGLQLLFYSVGIGQISSEVPQNLSASRPQDRQFILSSKKLLLSDSGFYLCAWSRGSSLNQPQHFGDGTRLSIL.

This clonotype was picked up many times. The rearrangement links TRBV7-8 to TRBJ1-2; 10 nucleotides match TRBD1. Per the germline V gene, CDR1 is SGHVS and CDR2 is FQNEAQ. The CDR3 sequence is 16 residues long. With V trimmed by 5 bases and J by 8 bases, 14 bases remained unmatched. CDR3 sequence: CASSAGHPGQGIGYTF. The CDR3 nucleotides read TGTGCCAGCAGCGCGGGCCATCCGGGACAGGGGATCGGCTACACCTTC.

The CDR3 nucleotides read TGTGCCAGCAGTTCCGGGACAACAGCTTTCTTT. Its translation is CASSSGTTAFF. V is TRBV12-3 or TRBV12-4 and J is TRBJ1-1; TRBD1 is a possible D gene (6 bases). Trimming removed 4 bases at V and 10 bases at J, with 10 bases between. This CDR3 is 11 amino acids long.

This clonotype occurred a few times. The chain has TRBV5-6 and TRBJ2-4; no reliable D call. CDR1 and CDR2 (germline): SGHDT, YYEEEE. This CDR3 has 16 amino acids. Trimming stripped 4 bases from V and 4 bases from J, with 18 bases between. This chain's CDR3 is CASSLSSAGRKNIQYF. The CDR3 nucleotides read TGTGCCAGCAGCCTTTCCTCCGCTGGACGGAAAAACATTCAGTACTTC.

The CDR3 loop reads CATRQTGANTEAFF. The CDR3, as DNA: TGTGCCACCAGGCAAACGGGCGCGAACACTGAAGCTTTCTTT. J is TRBJ1-1 and V is TRBV24-1; D uncertain. Germline CDR1 KGHDR, CDR2 SFDVKD. V gave up 7 bases and J gave up 1 base, with 12 bases separating them. The CDR3 spans 14 residues.

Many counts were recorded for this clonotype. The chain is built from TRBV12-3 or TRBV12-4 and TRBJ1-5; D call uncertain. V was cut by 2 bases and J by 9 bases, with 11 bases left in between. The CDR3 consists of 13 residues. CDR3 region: CASSLSSSGPQHF. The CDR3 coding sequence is TGTGCCAGCAGTTTATCCAGTTCAGGGCCCCAGCATTTT.

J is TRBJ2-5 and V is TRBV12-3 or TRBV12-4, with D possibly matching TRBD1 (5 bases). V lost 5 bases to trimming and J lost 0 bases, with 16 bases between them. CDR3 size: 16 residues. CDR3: CASSGFGADYQETQYF. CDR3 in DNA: TGTGCCAGCAGTGGGTTTGGGGCGGATTACCAAGAGACCCAGTACTTC.

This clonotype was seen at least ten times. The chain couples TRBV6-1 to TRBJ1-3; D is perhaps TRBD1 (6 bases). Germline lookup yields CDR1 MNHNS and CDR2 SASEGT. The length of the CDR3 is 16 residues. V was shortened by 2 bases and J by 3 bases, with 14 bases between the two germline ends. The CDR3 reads CASSESGGAVGNTIYF. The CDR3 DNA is TGTGCCAGCAGTGAATCTGGGGGGGCGGTTGGAAACACCATATATTTT.

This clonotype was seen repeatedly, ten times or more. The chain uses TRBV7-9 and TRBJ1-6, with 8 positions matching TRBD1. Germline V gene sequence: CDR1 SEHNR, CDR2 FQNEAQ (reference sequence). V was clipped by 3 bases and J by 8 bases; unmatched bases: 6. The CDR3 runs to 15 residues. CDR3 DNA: TGTGCCAGCAGCTTTCTGACAGGGGCCGATTCACCCCTCCACTTT. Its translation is CASSFLTGADSPLHF.

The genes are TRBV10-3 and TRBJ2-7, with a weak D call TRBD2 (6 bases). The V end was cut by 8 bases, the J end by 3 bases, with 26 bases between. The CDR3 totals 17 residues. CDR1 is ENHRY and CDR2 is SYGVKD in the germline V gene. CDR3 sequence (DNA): TGTGCCATCGGGGACTCCTCAGGCGGCCGGGGCCTCTACGAGCAGTACTTC. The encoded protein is CAIGDSSGGRGLYEQYF.

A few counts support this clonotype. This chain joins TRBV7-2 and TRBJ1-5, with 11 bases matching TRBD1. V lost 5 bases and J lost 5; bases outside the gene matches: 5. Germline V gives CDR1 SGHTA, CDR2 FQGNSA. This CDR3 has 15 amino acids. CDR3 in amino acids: CASSPVDRGHQPQHF. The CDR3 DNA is TGTGCCAGCAGCCCCGTGGACAGGGGGCATCAGCCCCAGCATTTT.

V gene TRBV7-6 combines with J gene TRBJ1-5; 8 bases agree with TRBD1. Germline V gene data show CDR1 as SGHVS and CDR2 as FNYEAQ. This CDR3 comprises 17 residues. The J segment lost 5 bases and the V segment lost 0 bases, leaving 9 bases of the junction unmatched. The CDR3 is CASSLALDRVGYQPQHF. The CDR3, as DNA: TGTGCCAGCAGCTTAGCTCTGGACAGGGTAGGGTATCAGCCCCAGCATTTT.

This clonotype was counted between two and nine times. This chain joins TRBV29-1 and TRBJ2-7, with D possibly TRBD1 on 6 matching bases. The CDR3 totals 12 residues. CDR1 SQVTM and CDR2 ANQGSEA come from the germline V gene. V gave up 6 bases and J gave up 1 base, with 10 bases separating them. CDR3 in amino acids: CSVGQSSYEQYF. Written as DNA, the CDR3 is TGCAGCGTCGGACAGAGTTCCTACGAGCAGTACTTC.

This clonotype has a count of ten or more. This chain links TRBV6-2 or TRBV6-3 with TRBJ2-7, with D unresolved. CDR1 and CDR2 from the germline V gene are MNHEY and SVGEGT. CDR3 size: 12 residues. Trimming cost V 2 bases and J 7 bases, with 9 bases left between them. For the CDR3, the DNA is TGTGCCAGCAGTTACATGCAGCAGGAGCAGTACTTC. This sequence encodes CASSYMQQEQYF.

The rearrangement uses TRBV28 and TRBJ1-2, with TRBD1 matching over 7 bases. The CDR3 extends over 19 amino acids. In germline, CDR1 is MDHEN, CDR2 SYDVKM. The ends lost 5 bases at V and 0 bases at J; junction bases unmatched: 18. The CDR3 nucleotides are TGTGCCAGCAGTCCTATGAAGCTAGGAGGGACAGCAGCTAACTATGGCTACACCTTC. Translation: CASSPMKLGGTAANYGYTF.

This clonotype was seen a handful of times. This CDR3 reads CASSAGPGLTGELFF. CDR3 DNA sequence: TGTGCCAGCAGCGCCGGACCTGGACTCACCGGGGAGCTGTTTTTT. The rearrangement uses TRBV7-2 and TRBJ2-2, with D perhaps matching TRBD2 (5 bases). Germline assignment: CDR1 SGHTA and CDR2 FQGNSA. The CDR3 is made up of 15 amino acids. V was clipped by 5 bases and J by 4 bases, with 14 bases between them.

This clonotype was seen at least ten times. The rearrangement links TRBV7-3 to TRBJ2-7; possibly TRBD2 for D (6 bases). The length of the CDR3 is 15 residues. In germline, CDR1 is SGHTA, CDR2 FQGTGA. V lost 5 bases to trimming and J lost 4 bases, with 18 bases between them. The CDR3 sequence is CASSATGGREYEQYF. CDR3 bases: TGTGCCAGCAGCGCCACCGGGGGAAGGGAGTACGAGCAGTACTTC.

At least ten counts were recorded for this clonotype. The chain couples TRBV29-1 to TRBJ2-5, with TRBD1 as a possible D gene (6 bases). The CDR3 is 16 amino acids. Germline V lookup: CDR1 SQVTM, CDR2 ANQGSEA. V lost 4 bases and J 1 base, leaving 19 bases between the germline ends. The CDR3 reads CSVGGPPGRLQETQYF. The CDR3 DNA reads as TGCAGCGTTGGGGGGCCCCCGGGCAGACTCCAAGAGACCCAGTACTTC.

The CDR3 sequence is CASSGCEQGTSGANTGELFF. The CDR3 bases are TGTGCCAGCAGCGGATGCGAACAAGGGACTAGCGGCGCGAACACCGGGGAGCTGTTTTTT. V is TRBV14 and J is TRBJ2-2, with 11 bases aligning to TRBD2. CDR3 length: 20 residues. The germline CDR1 and CDR2 sequences are SGHDN and FVKESK. V shed 5 bases and J 0 bases; nucleotides not matched to a gene: 14. The full variable domain, rest sourced from reference TRBV14 and TRBJ2-2, is EAGVTQFPSHSVIEKGQTVTLRCDPISGHDNLYWYRRVMGKEIKFLLHFVKESKQDESGMPNNRFLAERTGGTYSTLKVQPAELEDSGVYFCASSGCEQGTSGANTGELFFGEGSRLTVL.

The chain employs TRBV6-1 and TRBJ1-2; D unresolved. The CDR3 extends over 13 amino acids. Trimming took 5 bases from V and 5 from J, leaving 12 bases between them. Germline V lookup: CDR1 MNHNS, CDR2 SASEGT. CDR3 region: CASSPSAAYGYTF. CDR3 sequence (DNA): TGTGCCAGCAGTCCCTCAGCTGCTTATGGCTACACCTTC.

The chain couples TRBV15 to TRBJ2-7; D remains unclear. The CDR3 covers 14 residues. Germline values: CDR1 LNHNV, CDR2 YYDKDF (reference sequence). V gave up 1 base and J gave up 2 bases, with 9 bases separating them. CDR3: CATSRGPSTYEQYF. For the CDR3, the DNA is TGTGCCACCAGCAGAGGACCGAGCACCTACGAGCAGTACTTC.

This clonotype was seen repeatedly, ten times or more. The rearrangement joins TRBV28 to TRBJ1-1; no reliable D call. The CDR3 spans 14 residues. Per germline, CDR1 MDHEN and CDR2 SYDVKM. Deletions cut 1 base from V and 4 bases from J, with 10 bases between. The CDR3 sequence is CASSLYGVGTEAFF. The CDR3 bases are TGTGCCAGCAGTTTATATGGGGTAGGCACTGAAGCTTTCTTT.

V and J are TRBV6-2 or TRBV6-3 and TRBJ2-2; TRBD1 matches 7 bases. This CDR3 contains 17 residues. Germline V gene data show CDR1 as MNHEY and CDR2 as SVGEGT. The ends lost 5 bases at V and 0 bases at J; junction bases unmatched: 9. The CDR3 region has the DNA TGTGCCAGCAGTAAAACCAGGGACAGCCCGAACACCGGGGAGCTGTTTTTT. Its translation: CASSKTRDSPNTGELFF.